The 4 T cell receptor beta chains below come from one sample, sequenced in a study of shared clonotypes between healthy human individuals. Repertoires were generated with immunoSEQ multiplex PCR, while TCRdb's copy carries only in-frame clones and drops some. The repertoire consists of roughly 2.6 million clones, with more than 90% occurring once and the leading ten covering 0.13% to 0.15%. The source material was naive CD4+ T cells sorted from blood. Noted subset: CD45RA+ positively selected. These receptors came from a man in his late teens or twenties in good health.

This chain links TRBV29-1 with TRBJ2-1; the D gene could be TRBD1 or TRBD2 (5 bases each). There are 13 residues in the CDR3. V gave up 4 bases and J gave up 3 bases, with 10 bases separating them. The germline gives CDR1 SQVTM, CDR2 ANQGSEA. DNA for the CDR3: TGCAGCGTTGGGGACCTGTTCTACAATGAGCAGTTCTTC. Translating it yields CSVGDLFYNEQFF.

V is TRBV29-1 and J is TRBJ1-2; D gene uncertain. The length of the CDR3 is 12 residues. The V end was cut by 7 bases, the J end by 4 bases, with 13 bases between. CDR1 and CDR2 (germline): SQVTM, ANQGSEA. CDR3 residues: CSGSNLGYGYTF. The CDR3, as DNA: TGCAGCGGATCAAACTTAGGCTATGGCTACACCTTC.

The chain joins TRBV6-1 to TRBJ2-7; D is unclear. The CDR3 extends over 15 amino acids. From germline, CDR1 is MNHNS and CDR2 SASEGT. Trimming took 0 bases from V and 2 from J, leaving 11 bases between them. The DNA of the CDR3 is TGTGCCAGCAGTGAAGCGGCAGAGACGACCTACGAGCAGTACTTC. Its protein is CASSEAAETTYEQYF.

As DNA, the CDR3 is TGTGCCAGCAGCGCACGGGGACAGGCGTATTATAATTCACCCCTCCACTTT. Translated: CASSARGQAYYNSPLHF. V and J are TRBV13 and TRBJ1-6, with 8 nucleotides matching TRBD1. V gave up 5 bases and J gave up 4 bases; unmatched junction bases: 10. This CDR3 has 17 amino acids. CDR1 and CDR2 (germline): PRHDT, FYEKMQ (reference sequence).